This TCR beta chain derives from a study of memory CD4+ T cells and cytomegalovirus serostatus. Study information: Healthy Belgian adult donors included roughly nine CMV-positive and 24 CMV-negative people.

About this clone itself: Its antigen is as yet unknown.

Single viable CD3+CD4+CD8-CD45RO+ cells were sorted as the memory CD4+ T cells. Donors' CMV status reflects serum IgG against pp150, pp28, p38, p52. General observations from the study: About two fifths of the roughly 160 known CMV-associated TCRbeta sequences appeared in CD4+ memory.

Sequencing used immunoSEQ multiplex PCR; TCRdb keeps in-frame clones, though not all of them. The sample has fewer than 40,000 clones, around 80% seen once. What was sequenced was memory CD4+ T cells from blood. The receptor's source is an adult in good health and CMV-seropositive.

CDR3 DNA: TGCGCCAGCAGACCTGGGACAGGGAGATCCTACGAGCAGTACTTC. Translating gives CASRPGTGRSYEQYF. The chain recombines TRBV5-1 with TRBJ2-7, with 9 bases matching TRBD1. Germline V gives CDR1 SGHRS, CDR2 YFSETQ. The CDR3 is 15 amino acids. After removal of 5 bases from V and 1 base from J, the junction contained 7 bases not matched to a gene.